The clone carrying this T cell receptor (beta chain) was seen a single time. The data stem from a study of blood T cell repertoires in COVID-19. CDR1 and CDR2 from the germline V gene are MNHEY and SMNVEV (reference sequence). V lost 3 bases and J 6 bases, leaving 11 bases between the germline ends. CDR3 size: 13 residues. Method: immunoSEQ multiplex PCR; TCRdb's copy keeps in-frame clones and lacks some. The data contain roughly 200,000 clones, roughly 84% of them singletons. The participants were between about 18 and 90 years old and came from about two dozen US areas. Specimen: PBMCs or T cells enriched from blood (not recorded which). V usage is TRBV27 and J usage is TRBJ1-2; the D is unclear. This TCR derives from a man aged 30-40 years in a cohort exposed to, infected with or recovered from COVID-19 (not recorded which). CDR3 sequence: CASSFGVGDGYTF. CDR3 nucleotide sequence: TGTGCCAGCAGTTTCGGGGTAGGAGATGGCTACACCTTC.